This entry lists 5 T cell receptor beta chains sequenced from one sample in a study of shared clonotypes between healthy human individuals. TCRdb keeps only in-frame clones here, not all; method: immunoSEQ multiplex PCR. The table lists 2 million to 2.5 million clones, 85% to 95% of them singletons. The sample taken for sequencing was naive CD4+ T cells from PBMCs. Described subset: CD45RA+ positively selected. These receptors originate from a man younger than 35 in good health. Some clones in this sample may be carry-over from other donors' samples.

The V call is TRBV11-2, the J call TRBJ1-2; D not resolved. Trimming took 5 bases from V and 4 from J, leaving 11 bases between them. The CDR3 length is 13 residues. The germline V gene encodes CDR1 SGHAT and CDR2 FQNNGV. The CDR3 sequence is CASSPAGLYGYTF. CDR3 in DNA: TGTGCCAGCAGCCCCGCGGGCCTCTATGGCTACACCTTC.

The J gene is TRBJ2-7, the V gene TRBV6-1; a possible D gene is TRBD2 (5 bases). Germline assignment: CDR1 MNHNS and CDR2 SASEGT. The V end was cut by 7 bases, the J end by 5 bases, with 21 bases between. There are 15 residues in the CDR3. The CDR3 sequence is CASTTGVFNRDEQYF. For the CDR3, the DNA is TGTGCCAGCACCACCGGGGTTTTTAATCGGGACGAGCAGTACTTC.

The chain uses TRBV5-5 and TRBJ1-1; D is ambiguous. The germline gives CDR1 SGHKS, CDR2 YYEKEE (reference sequence). This CDR3 is 14 amino acids long. The V and J ends lost 2 bases and 0 bases respectively, with 8 bases between them. The CDR3 nucleotides are TGTGCCAGCAGCTTCCAGCGCTTGAACACTGAAGCTTTCTTT. As protein: CASSFQRLNTEAFF.

V is TRBV5-8 and J is TRBJ1-5, with D perhaps TRBD1 (6 bases). This CDR3 region has 16 residues. V was pared by 4 bases and J by 0 bases, with 14 bases between. The germline V gene has CDR1 SGHTS and CDR2 YDEGEE. This CDR3 reads CASSLRTATSNQPQHF. In DNA form, the CDR3 reads TGTGCCAGCAGCCTGAGGACAGCAACTAGCAATCAGCCCCAGCATTTT.

The CDR3 sequence: CASSGRVGRRVTEAFF. In DNA, the CDR3 is TGTGCCAGCAGTGGCCGGGTCGGCAGAAGGGTAACTGAAGCTTTCTTT. V and J are TRBV6-6 and TRBJ1-1; no clear D gene. Germline lookup yields CDR1 MNHNY and CDR2 SVGAGI (reference sequence). The CDR3 loop spans 16 amino acids. V dropped 5 bases and J dropped 5 bases, with 21 bases sitting between them.